This T cell receptor beta chain was sequenced during a study of Ad26.COV2.S vaccination and SARS-CoV-2 variants. Libraries were prepared by immunoSEQ multiplex PCR; TCRdb keeps only in-frame clonotypes and omits some of them. Of about 440,000 clones detected, roughly 87% appear once; the ten largest clones hold roughly 4%. Treatment in this sample: roughly 19 received Ad26.COV2.S at low or high dose, single or two shots; five or six received placebo; per-sample allocation not given. Samples were taken on day 63 after the first vaccine or placebo injection. In Boston, an adult donor aged 18-55 years took part. J lost 6 bases, V lost 0 bases, and 11 bases had no gene match. The CDR3 totals 17 residues. Germline V gene sequence: CDR1 SGDLS, CDR2 YYNGEE.

This clonotype was obtained from a person aged 18-60 years who received the Ad26.COV2.S COVID-19 vaccine or a placebo. The rearrangement uses TRBV9 and TRBJ1-4; 7 bases agree with TRBD1. Sequences were derived from peripheral blood, sampled in a trial of Ad26.COV2.S vaccine versus placebo. The CDR3 spells CASSVDPLAGGDEKLFF. CDR3 bases: TGTGCCAGCAGCGTAGATCCTTTGGCAGGGGGGGATGAAAAACTGTTTTTT.